These T cell receptor beta chains were read from a single sample in a study of OX40 agonist ivuxolimab in advanced cancers. TCRdb's copy holds only in-frame clones and misses some; the assay was immunoSEQ multiplex PCR. The sample shows some 100,000 clones, roughly 90% of them seen only once. Sequenced material: CD4+ or CD8+ T cells sorted from blood, taken in a trial of the OX40 agonist ivuxolimab. The receptors stem from an adult with an advanced solid tumor such as melanoma, head and neck, liver or kidney cancer. Both conserved end residues are part of each CDR3. A D gene is named only where the DNA matches it firmly. Part of the rows lack a size; the others show once, few, many or a class for expanded clones.

abundance,d_gene,j_gene,v_gene,CDR3aa,CDR3nt
-,TRBD2,TRBJ2-1,TRBV7-9,CASSLIAGGRTHEQFF,TGTGCCAGCAGCTTAATCGCGGGAGGGCGGACGCATGAGCAGTTCTTC
-,-,TRBJ1-2,TRBV9,CASSVTPGNYGYTF,TGTGCCAGCAGCGTAACGCCAGGGAACTATGGCTACACCTTC
-,-,TRBJ1-4,TRBV7-9,CASSSPPGGRNEKLFF,TGTGCCAGCAGCTCTCCCCCGGGGGGCCGGAATGAAAAACTGTTTTTT
-,TRBD1,TRBJ1-2,TRBV4-3,CASSQALEGTVGNYGYTF,TGCGCCAGCAGCCAAGCCCTCGAGGGGACAGTCGGAAACTATGGCTACACCTTC
-,-,TRBJ1-3,TRBV4-1,CASSQVRGSGNTIYF,TGCGCCAGCAGCCAAGTACGGGGCAGTGGAAACACCATATATTTT
few,TRBD2,TRBJ2-1,TRBV15,CATSRPQGLAGASSYNEQFF,TGTGCCACCAGCAGACCACAGGGACTAGCGGGAGCTAGCTCCTACAATGAGCAGTTCTTC
-,-,TRBJ2-5,TRBV5-1,CASSLEGPEETQYF,TGCGCCAGCAGCTTGGAAGGACCGGAGGAGACCCAGTACTTC
-,-,TRBJ1-2,TRBV5-1,CASSVFGGNYGYTF,TGCGCCAGCAGCGTCTTCGGGGGGAACTATGGCTACACCTTC
-,-,TRBJ1-4,TRBV7-9,CASSLGAGFEKLFF,TGTGCCAGCAGCTTAGGGGCAGGTTTTGAAAAACTGTTTTTT
-,TRBD1,TRBJ2-1,TRBV5-6,CASSLAPDRGGSEQFF,TGTGCCAGCAGCTTGGCCCCGGACAGGGGAGGGAGTGAGCAGTTCTTC
-,-,TRBJ1-5,TRBV19,CASSMVGDNQPQHF,TGTGCCAGTAGTATGGTGGGTGACAATCAGCCCCAGCATTTT
-,-,TRBJ1-2,TRBV30,CAWNPPAVVGSYTF,TGTGCCTGGAATCCACCCGCCGTTGTCGGTAGCTACACCTTC
-,-,TRBJ2-2,TRBV7-2,CASSLSGGTGELFF,TGTGCCAGCAGCTTATCAGGGGGGACCGGGGAGCTGTTTTTT